Reported below is one T cell receptor (beta chain). Its antigen is currently not known. Base qualities are not recorded, but no much larger clone differs from it by a single base. Trimmed from V: 7 bases; trimmed from J: 2 bases; junction bases lacking a gene match: 2. Inclusive of the bounding cysteine and phenylalanine, the CDR3 is 13 residues long. The entry retains the CDR3 DNA only, 39 bases that are in frame from base 1. CDR1 and CDR2 (MNHNY, SVGAGI) derive from the germline V gene (reference sequence). TCRbeta CDR3 regions were amplified from genomic DNA using the immunoSEQ Assay, a bias-controlled multiplex PCR. Under the source paper's analysis protocol: Within the assay, amplification of reference gene primers was used to estimate how many nucleated cells each sample contained. Sequence reads were collapsed and filtered to measure the absolute abundance of every unique TCRbeta CDR3 rearrangement. For each sample, productive Simpson clonality was calculated as the square root of Simpson's diversity index across productive rearrangements. TCRdb limited this immuneACCESS table to in-frame rearrangements with V and J called. A share of clones is missing; checked studies link under half to unresolved V genes, and the rest is unexplained. V and J calls and clone size follow that table, whereas D and trimming were derived from the DNA. This sample lists about 72,000 clones; 85% to 90% were detected once. 11% of the sample is held by the ten biggest clonotypes.

Each collaborating institution followed its own protocols to collect whole blood in K2EDTA tubes. Collaborator samples were shipped for TCRbeta analysis as frozen whole blood, isolated PBMCs, or DNA extracted from either sample type. This sample was taken from a study of blood T cell repertoires in COVID-19 (dated by TCRdb to 2018 to 2021). Background for the entire study: Collaborator samples came from the United States, Italy and Spain and covered acute and convalescent phases of COVID-19. The material from the prospective study consisted of cDNA or gDNA derived from T cells, B-cell-depleted T cells, or PBMCs. Subjects who had been exposed to COVID-19, were actively infected with it, or had recovered from it provided the deeply sampled blood TCRbeta repertoires that made up the dataset. The repertoires were released in a freely available public database intended as a resource for research on the immune response to SARS-CoV-2. Samples came from the ongoing ImmuneRACE study (first 160 participants) plus 1,254 subjects from 6 global collaborators. Sample metadata almost always included a de-identified subject ID, COVID-19 status, age in years and sex. Where HLA class I and class II types were available, the types were taken from metadata supplied by the sample provider, not from assay-based typing. Summary of the overall study and its limitations: How much clinical and demographic metadata was included differed by source and by participant, and the metadata was provided uncurated.

The sequence is built from TRBV6-6 and TRBJ1-5; 7 bases in the junction line up with TRBD1. Sample: peripheral blood. The clonotype originates from a man between 65 and 85 years old with active or convalescent COVID-19. The nucleotide sequence is TGTGCCAGCATCGGACAGGGCAATCAGCCCCAGCATTTT. Its protein product is CASIGQGNQPQHF.